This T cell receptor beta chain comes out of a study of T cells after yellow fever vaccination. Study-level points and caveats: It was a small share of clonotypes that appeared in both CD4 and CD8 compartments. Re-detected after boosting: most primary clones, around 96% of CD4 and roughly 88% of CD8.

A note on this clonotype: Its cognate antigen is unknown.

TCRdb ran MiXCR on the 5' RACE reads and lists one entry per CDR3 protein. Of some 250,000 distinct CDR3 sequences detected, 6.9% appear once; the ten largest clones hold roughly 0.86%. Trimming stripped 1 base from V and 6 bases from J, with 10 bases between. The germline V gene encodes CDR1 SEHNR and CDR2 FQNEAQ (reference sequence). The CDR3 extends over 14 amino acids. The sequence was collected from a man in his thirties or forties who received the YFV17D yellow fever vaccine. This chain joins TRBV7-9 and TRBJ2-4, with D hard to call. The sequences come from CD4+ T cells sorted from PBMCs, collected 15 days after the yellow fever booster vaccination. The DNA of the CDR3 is TGTGCCAGCAGCTTAGGATACAAGGGAAACATTCAGTACTTC. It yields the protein CASSLGYKGNIQYF. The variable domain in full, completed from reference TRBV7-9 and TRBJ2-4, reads DTGVSQNPRHKITKRGQNVTFRCDPISEHNRLYWYRQTLGQGPEFLTYFQNEAQLEKSRLLSDRFSAERPKGSFSTLEIQRTEQGDSAMYLCASSLGYKGNIQYFGAGTRLSVL.